The source of this TCR beta chain is a study of STAT5B mutations in CD4+ large granular lymphocyte leukemia. Study-wide results and caveats: Without putative leukemic clones, patient CD4-sorted repertoires remained more clonal than healthy CD4+ repertoires.

This clone was observed a few times. Its antigen remains unidentified. The protocol was immunoSEQ multiplex PCR, while the TCRdb copy is restricted to in-frame clones and leaves out a portion. This table has about 32,000 clones, around two thirds appearing once. The sample comprised CD4+ T cells from blood buffy coats. The source is a human donor in good health.

Here the CDR3 reads CASSEDPGTGTEAFF. The CDR3 DNA is TGTGCCAGCAGTGAAGACCCGGGGACGGGCACTGAAGCTTTCTTT. The gene calls are TRBV6-1 and TRBJ1-1, with D tentatively TRBD1 (5 bases). Deletions cut 1 base from V and 4 bases from J, with 13 bases between. Germline loops: CDR1 MNHNS, CDR2 SASEGT. The CDR3 has 15 residues.